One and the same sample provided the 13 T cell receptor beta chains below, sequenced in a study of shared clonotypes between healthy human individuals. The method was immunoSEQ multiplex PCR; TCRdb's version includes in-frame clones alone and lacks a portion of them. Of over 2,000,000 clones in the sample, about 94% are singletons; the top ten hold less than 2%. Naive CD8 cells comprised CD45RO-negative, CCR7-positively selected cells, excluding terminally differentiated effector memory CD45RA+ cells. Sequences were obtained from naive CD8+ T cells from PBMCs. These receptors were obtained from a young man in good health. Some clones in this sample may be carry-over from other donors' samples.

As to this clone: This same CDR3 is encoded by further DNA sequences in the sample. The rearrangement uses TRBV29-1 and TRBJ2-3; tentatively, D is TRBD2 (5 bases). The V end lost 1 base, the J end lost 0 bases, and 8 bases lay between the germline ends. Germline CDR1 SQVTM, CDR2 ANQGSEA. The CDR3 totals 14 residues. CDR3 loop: CSVEGLASTDTQYF. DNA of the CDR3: TGCAGCGTTGAAGGGCTAGCAAGCACAGATACGCAGTATTTT.

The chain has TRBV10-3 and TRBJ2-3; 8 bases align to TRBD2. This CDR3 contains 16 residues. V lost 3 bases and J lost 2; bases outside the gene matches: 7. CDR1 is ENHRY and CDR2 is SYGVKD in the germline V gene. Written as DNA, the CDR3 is TGTGCCATCAGTGAAAAAAGCGGGGGCGTCACAGATACGCAGTATTTT. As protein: CAISEKSGGVTDTQYF.

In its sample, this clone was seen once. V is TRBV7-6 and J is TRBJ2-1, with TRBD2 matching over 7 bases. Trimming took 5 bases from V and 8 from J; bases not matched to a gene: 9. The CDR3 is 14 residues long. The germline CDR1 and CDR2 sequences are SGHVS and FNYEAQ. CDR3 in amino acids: CASSPGLVVDEQFF. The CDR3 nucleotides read TGTGCCAGCAGCCCCGGACTAGTAGTCGATGAGCAGTTCTTC.

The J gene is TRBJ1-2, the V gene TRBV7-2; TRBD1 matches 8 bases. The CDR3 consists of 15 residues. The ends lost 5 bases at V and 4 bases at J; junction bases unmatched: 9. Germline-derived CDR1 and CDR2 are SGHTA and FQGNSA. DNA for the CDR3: TGTGCCAGCAGCCTCCGGGACAGGATGGGCTATGGCTACACCTTC. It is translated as CASSLRDRMGYGYTF.

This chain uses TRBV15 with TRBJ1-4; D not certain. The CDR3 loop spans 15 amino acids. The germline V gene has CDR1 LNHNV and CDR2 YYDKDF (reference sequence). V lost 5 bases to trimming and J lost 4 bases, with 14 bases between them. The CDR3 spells CATSGTQNLNEKLFF. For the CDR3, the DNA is TGTGCCACCAGCGGAACACAGAACCTTAATGAAAAACTGTTTTTT.

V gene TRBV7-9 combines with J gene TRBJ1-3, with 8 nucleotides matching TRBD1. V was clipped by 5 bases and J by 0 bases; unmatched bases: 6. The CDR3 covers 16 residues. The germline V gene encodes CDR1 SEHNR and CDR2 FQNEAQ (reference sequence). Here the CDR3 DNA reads TGTGCCAGCAGCCCCCGGACAGGGAGCTCTGGAAACACCATATATTTT. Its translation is CASSPRTGSSGNTIYF.

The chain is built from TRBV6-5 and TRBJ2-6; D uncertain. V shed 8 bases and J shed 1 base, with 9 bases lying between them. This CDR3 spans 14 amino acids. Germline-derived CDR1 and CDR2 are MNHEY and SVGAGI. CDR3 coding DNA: TGTGCCAGCCGCGAGGCTTCTGGGGCCAACGTCCTGACTTTC. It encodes CASREASGANVLTF.

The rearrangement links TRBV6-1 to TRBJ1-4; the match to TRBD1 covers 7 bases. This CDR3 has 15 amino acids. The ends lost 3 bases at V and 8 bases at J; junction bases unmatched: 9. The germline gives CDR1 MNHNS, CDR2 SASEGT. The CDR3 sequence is CASSDPGQIYEKLFF. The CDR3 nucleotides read TGTGCCAGCAGTGACCCGGGACAGATTTACGAAAAACTGTTTTTT.

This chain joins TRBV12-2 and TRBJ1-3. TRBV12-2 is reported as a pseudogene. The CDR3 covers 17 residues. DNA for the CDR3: TGTGCAAGTCGCCCCCTTCCTCTTAACTGGACTGGAAACACCATATATTTT. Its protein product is CASRPLPLNWTGNTIYF.

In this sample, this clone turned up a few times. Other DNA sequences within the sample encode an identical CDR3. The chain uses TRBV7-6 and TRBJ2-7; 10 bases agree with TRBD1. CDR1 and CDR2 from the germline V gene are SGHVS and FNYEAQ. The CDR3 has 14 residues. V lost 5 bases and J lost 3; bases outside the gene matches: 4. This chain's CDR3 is CASSPRTGGYEQYF. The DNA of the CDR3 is TGTGCCAGCAGCCCCCGGACAGGGGGCTACGAGCAGTACTTC.

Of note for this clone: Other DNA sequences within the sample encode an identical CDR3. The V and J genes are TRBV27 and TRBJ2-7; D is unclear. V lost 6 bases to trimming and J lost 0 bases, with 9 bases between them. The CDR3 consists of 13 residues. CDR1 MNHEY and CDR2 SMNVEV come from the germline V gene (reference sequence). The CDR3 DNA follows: TGTGCCAGCAGGGCACGAAGCTCCTACGAGCAGTACTTC. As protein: CASRARSSYEQYF.

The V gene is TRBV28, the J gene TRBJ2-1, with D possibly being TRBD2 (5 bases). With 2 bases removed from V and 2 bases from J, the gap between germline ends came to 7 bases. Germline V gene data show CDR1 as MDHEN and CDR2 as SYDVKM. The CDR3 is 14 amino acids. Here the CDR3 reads CASSLIATYNEQFF. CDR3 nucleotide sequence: TGTGCCAGCAGTTTAATAGCGACCTACAATGAGCAGTTCTTC.

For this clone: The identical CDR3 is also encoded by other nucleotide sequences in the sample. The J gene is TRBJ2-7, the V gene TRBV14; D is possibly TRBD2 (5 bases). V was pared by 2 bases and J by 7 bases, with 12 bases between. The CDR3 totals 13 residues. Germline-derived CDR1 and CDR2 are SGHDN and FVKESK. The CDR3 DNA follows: TGTGCCAGCAGCCAAACCGGACCGGGGGAGCAGTACTTC. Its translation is CASSQTGPGEQYF.